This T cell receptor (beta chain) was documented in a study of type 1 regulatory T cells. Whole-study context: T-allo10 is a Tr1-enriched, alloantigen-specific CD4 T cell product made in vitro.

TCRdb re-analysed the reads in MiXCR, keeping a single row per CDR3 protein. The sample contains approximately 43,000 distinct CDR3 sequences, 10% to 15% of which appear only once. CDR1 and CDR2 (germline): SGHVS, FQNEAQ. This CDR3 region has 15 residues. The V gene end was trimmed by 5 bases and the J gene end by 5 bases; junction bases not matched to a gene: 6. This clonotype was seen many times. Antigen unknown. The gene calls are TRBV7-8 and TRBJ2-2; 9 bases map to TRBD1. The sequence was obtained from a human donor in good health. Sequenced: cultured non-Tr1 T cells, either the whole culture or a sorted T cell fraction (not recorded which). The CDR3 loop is CASSTGTGWTGELFF. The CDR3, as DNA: TGTGCCAGCAGCACCGGGACAGGGTGGACCGGGGAGCTGTTTTTT.